This TCR beta chain was identified during a study of blood T cells in healthy people across ages (dated by TCRdb to the mid-2010s). Regarding the study in general: In model experiments, template switching captured roughly one uniquely barcoded TCR beta cDNA molecule for every two T cells. To avoid experimental bias, donors of different ages were randomly spread across the sequencing lanes. Two additional independent replicas of 1 million unique cDNA reads from the same blood draw were analyzed for two donors (one aged 18 to 30 and one aged 80 or older). The study measured age-related changes in TCR beta repertoire diversity using deep sequencing normalized with unique cDNA molecular identifiers. Four age groups were formed from the donors: young (average 16 years), middle-aged (around 39), aged (roughly 56) and long-lived (around 82).

Study-level results and caveats: The percentage of naive T cells measured by flow cytometry correlated strongly with observed TCR beta diversity. Observed TCR beta diversity per million T cells fell roughly linearly with age, and a significant reduction was already apparent by age roughly 40. Conclusive comparison of naive and antigen-experienced compartments was prevented by the profiling of bulk unsorted PBMCs. Compared with the aged group, the long-lived group had more naive CD4+ T cells, fewer expanded clones and increased TCR diversity, a pattern suggesting age selection. The CMV infection status of donors was not known, potentially confounding age-related changes in expanded clonotypes. Estimates of total diversity based on one million sequenced T cells were considered lower bounds and underestimates.

Donors were a few dozen systemically healthy Caucasian individuals from Russia aged roughly 6 to 90 years. Each donor gave about 9.7 milliliters of peripheral blood, drawn into EDTA-treated Vacutainer tubes. PBMCs were isolated by Ficoll-Paque density-gradient centrifugation, with at least 7 million obtained per sample. Trizol reagent was used to extract total RNA from the PBMCs, yielding at least 6 micrograms per sample. The percentages of naive CD45RAhigh/CD27high T cells were determined by flow cytometry on a PBMC aliquot from every donor. This clonotype was seen many times. It lacks a known antigen. Base quality data are lacking; no much larger clone is found one base away. The library was obtained by 5' RACE. Sequencing used an Illumina HiSeq 2500. A second about 7 to 11 cycle PCR used a sample-barcoded 5' primer and a J-beta primer mix. Each TCR beta cDNA molecule received a unique molecular identifier from a template-switch 5' adaptor carrying 12 random nucleotides. At least 3 million CDR3-containing paired-end reads were obtained from each sample. All of the RNA was converted into first-strand cDNA using the Mint cDNA synthesis kit, with a TRBC-specific oligonucleotide serving as the primer. Following uracil-DNA glycosylase treatment, a first 18-cycle PCR with universal primers M1SS and BC2_uni_R was performed on all cDNA. Concerning the study's data processing: Each sample was normalized by randomly selecting 1 million high-quality reads, each carrying a distinct molecular identifier. Instead of being binned into consensus sequences, reads with shared molecular identifiers were discarded. MiTCR, run with a Q25 quality threshold and the strictest error-elimination algorithm, handled CDR3 identification, clonotype clustering and error correction. A nonparametric unseen species model with Euler transformation was used to estimate a lower bound on total TCR beta diversity. TCRdb reran the public reads through fastp at Q25 and MiXCR, keeping productive beta chains. CDR3 protein sequences are deduplicated, and each keeps its most common genes and DNA. TCRdb, not the original authors, processed these V and J calls. The sample table lists about 1 million distinct CDR3 sequences, around 43% of them with a count of one. Approximately 20% of the sample belongs to the ten largest clones.

From the cysteine through the phenylalanine, the CDR3 covers 14 amino acids. Solely the CDR3 DNA is kept, with 42 bases framed from the first base. Ends trimmed: V by 0 bases, J by 2 bases; bases unmatched to a gene: 1. Rearrangement joined TRBV12-3 or TRBV12-4 to TRBJ2-7, with 7 bases aligning to TRBD2. The sequencing sample was made of blood. The TCR sequence derives from a woman between 55 and 75 years old in good health. For the CDR3, the sequence is CASSLAGRAYEQYF. The DNA reads TGTGCCAGCAGTTTAGCGGGGAGGGCCTACGAGCAGTACTTC.